This passage covers 5 T cell receptor beta chains from one sample sequenced in a study of graft-versus-host responses after intestinal transplantation. Libraries were prepared by immunoSEQ multiplex PCR; TCRdb keeps only in-frame clonotypes and omits some of them. The sample has more than 75,000 clones, 85% to 95% seen once; the top ten hold approximately 0.35%. Which antigens these TCRs recognize remains unknown. The sequencing used unstimulated CD4+ T cells sorted from spleen or lymph node cells, collected before transplant. Receptor source: a human donor who was the organ donor for an intestinal transplant.

The chain has TRBV28 and TRBJ2-1; TRBD2 matches 9 bases. This CDR3 contains 17 residues. The germline gives CDR1 MDHEN, CDR2 SYDVKM. V shed 6 bases, J shed 0 bases, and the junction held 9 bases outside the gene matches. This CDR3 reads CASSYGTSLSSYNEQFF. CDR3 DNA sequence: TGTGCCAGCAGCTACGGGACTAGCCTGAGCTCCTACAATGAGCAGTTCTTC.

The chain joins TRBV2 to TRBJ2-1; 9 bases map to TRBD1. CDR3 size: 14 residues. The V gene end was trimmed by 8 bases and the J gene end by 5 bases; junction bases not matched to a gene: 7. Germline values: CDR1 SNHLY, CDR2 FYNNEI. CDR3 protein: CASVRDRANNEQFF. The CDR3 bases are TGTGCCAGCGTCCGGGACAGGGCTAACAATGAGCAGTTCTTC.

The chain links TRBV2 to TRBJ1-2, with D perhaps TRBD1 (6 bases). Per the germline V gene, CDR1 is SNHLY and CDR2 is FYNNEI. The CDR3 is 11 amino acids. The V end lost 9 bases, the J end lost 8 bases, and 13 bases lay between the germline ends. The CDR3 nucleotides read TGTGCCAGTACCGGGACACCCGGCTACACCTTC. Amino acid sequence: CASTGTPGYTF.

The rearrangement uses TRBV6-1 and TRBJ1-4, with 10 bases fitting TRBD1. V dropped 8 bases and J dropped 3; count of bases not matched to a gene: 3. The germline V gene has CDR1 MNHNS and CDR2 SASEGT. This CDR3 is built from 14 residues. CDR3 amino acids: CASRDRGANEKLFF. In nucleotides, the CDR3 is TGTGCCAGCCGGGACAGGGGCGCTAATGAAAAACTGTTTTTT.

The rearrangement joins TRBV30 to TRBJ2-4; tentative D call: TRBD1 (5 bases). V shed 0 bases and J shed 8 bases, with 14 bases lying between them. The CDR3 sequence is 14 residues long. Germline loops: CDR1 GTSNPN, CDR2 SVGIG (reference sequence). The DNA for the CDR3 is TGTGCCTGGAGTGTCAGCAGGGTGGTGGACATTCAGTACTTC. As protein: CAWSVSRVVDIQYF.